This T cell receptor beta chain was observed in a study of blood T cells in healthy people across ages. In this sample, this clonotype turned up a few times. A sample-barcoded 5' primer and a J-beta primer mix were used in a second PCR of about 7 to 11 cycles. A single record per CDR3 protein comes from TCRdb applying MiXCR to the 5' RACE reads. The data hold fewer than 1,200,000 distinct CDR3 sequences, with almost 25% observed a single time. Trimming pared 0 bases from V and 0 bases from J, leaving 13 bases between. The CDR3 contains 16 residues. The germline V gene has CDR1 SGHRS and CDR2 YFSETQ. The data also belong to a second study, concerning T cells of mothers and their children. Per that paper: Maternal samples each gave over 8 million TCR beta CDR3 reads, and child samples several million each. Among related mother-child pairs, overlap was slightly higher than in unrelated pairs, though not significantly.

The sequence derives from a girl aged 2 to 9 in good health. The sample taken for sequencing was blood. The chain couples TRBV5-1 to TRBJ2-7; D is unresolved. The CDR3 DNA reads as TGCGCCAGCAGCTTGGGTCCAGCGCCCATCTCCTACGAGCAGTACTTC. It is translated as CASSLGPAPISYEQYF.